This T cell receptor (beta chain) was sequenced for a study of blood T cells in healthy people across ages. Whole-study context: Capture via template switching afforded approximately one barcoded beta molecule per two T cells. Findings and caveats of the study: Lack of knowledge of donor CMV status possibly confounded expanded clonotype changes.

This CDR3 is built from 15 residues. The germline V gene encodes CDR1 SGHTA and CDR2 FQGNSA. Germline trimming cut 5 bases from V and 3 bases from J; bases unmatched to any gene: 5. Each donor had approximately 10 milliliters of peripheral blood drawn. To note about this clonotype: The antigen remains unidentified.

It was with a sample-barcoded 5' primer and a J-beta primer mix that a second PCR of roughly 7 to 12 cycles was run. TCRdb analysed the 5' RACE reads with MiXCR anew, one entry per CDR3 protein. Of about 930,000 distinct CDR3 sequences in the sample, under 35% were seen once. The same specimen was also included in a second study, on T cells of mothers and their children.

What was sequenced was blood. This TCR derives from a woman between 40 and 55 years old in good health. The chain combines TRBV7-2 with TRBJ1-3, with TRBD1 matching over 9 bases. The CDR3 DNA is TGTGCCAGCAGCCAACAGGGGGCGCGTGGAAACACCATATATTTT. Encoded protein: CASSQQGARGNTIYF.